Here is one T cell receptor beta chain with its context. Its antigen is undetermined. This entry is derived from a study of blood T cells in healthy people across ages. About the study: Capture via template switching afforded approximately one barcoded beta molecule per two T cells.

With a J-beta primer mix and a sample-barcoded 5' primer, a second PCR ran 7 to 11 cycles. Paired-end reads containing CDR3 totaled no fewer than 3 million for each sample. TCRdb reprocessed the 5' RACE reads via MiXCR and lists one record per CDR3 protein. This repertoire shows about 1.8 million distinct CDR3 sequences, about 50% found once; its top ten account for approximately 2.1%. V was pared by 6 bases and J by 0 bases, with 11 bases between. Germline values: CDR1 SEHNR, CDR2 FQNEAQ (reference sequence). CDR3 length: 14 amino acids. Study results and caveats: The diversity estimates, figures obtained from one million T cells, were considered underestimates.

Material for sequencing was blood. V gene TRBV7-9 combines with J gene TRBJ2-5, with D unresolved. This receptor was obtained from a woman aged 35 to 49 in good health. The CDR3 region is CASRDGEYQETQYF. CDR3 DNA: TGTGCCAGCAGGGACGGAGAGTACCAAGAGACCCAGTACTTC.